These 9 T cell receptor beta chains share one sample of origin, sequenced in a study of T cell responses to AZD1222 COVID-19 vaccine. The protocol was immunoSEQ multiplex PCR, while the TCRdb copy is restricted to in-frame clones and leaves out a portion. Among 95,000 to 100,000 clones listed, about 89% were seen once. The sequenced sample was peripheral blood, obtained 28 days after the second AZD1222 dose. These receptors originate from an adult who received the AZD1222 COVID-19 vaccine.

The gene calls are TRBV18 and TRBJ1-4, with a tentative D call TRBD1 (5 bases). This CDR3 has 21 amino acids. Germline CDR1 is KGHSH and CDR2 is LQKENI. V lost 5 bases and J 2 bases, leaving 30 bases between the germline ends. The CDR3 loop is CASSAIPIQGGAAKTNEKLFF. The CDR3 DNA follows: TGTGCCAGCTCAGCGATTCCCATTCAGGGAGGGGCAGCAAAGACTAATGAAAAACTGTTTTTT.

CDR3 sequence: CALTSGLVYGYTF. For the CDR3, the DNA is TGTGCCCTCACCTCGGGGCTTGTGTATGGCTACACCTTC. The rearrangement joins TRBV7-9 to TRBJ1-2; D perhaps matches TRBD1 (5 bases). CDR3 length: 13 residues. Germline CDR1 reads SEHNR; CDR2 reads FQNEAQ (reference sequence). Trimming removed 11 bases at V and 5 bases at J, with 18 bases between.

This clone has just one count. The V gene is TRBV6-1, the J gene TRBJ1-1; 7 nucleotides agree with TRBD1. The germline V gene encodes CDR1 MNHNS and CDR2 SASEGT. Losses at the gene ends were 2 bases for V and 0 bases for J; bases not matched to a gene: 12. This CDR3 comprises 18 residues. CDR3 nucleotide sequence: TGTGCCAGCAGTGAAAAGCACCCTACCAGGGGGTTGAACACTGAAGCTTTCTTT. Amino acids: CASSEKHPTRGLNTEAFF.

J is TRBJ2-1 and V is TRBV7-6; 9 bases align to TRBD2. V lost 5 bases to trimming and J lost 5 bases; unmatched junction nucleotides: 7. CDR3 length: 15 amino acids. Germline V lookup: CDR1 SGHVS, CDR2 FNYEAQ. The CDR3 loop reads CASSSLAGSDNEQFF. CDR3 nucleotide sequence: TGTGCCAGCAGCAGCCTAGCGGGATCCGACAATGAGCAGTTCTTC.

V gene TRBV27 combines with J gene TRBJ1-5; 9 bases fit TRBD1. Germline loops: CDR1 MNHEY, CDR2 SMNVEV (reference sequence). The CDR3 contains 14 residues. Losses at the gene ends were 6 bases for V and 5 bases for J; bases not matched to a gene: 5. The CDR3 reads CASSSYRGHQPQHF. In DNA, the CDR3 is TGTGCCAGCAGCTCATACAGGGGGCATCAGCCCCAGCATTTT.

This clone was seen a single time. The rearrangement joins TRBV7-6 to TRBJ1-3; no reliable D call. V lost 1 base and J 2 bases, leaving 15 bases between the germline ends. The CDR3 covers 17 residues. Per germline, CDR1 SGHVS and CDR2 FNYEAQ. Written as DNA, the CDR3 is TGTGCCAGCAGCTTAGGGTCCGGGAGTGGGCCTGGAAACACCATATATTTT. Protein: CASSLGSGSGPGNTIYF.

The chain links TRBV7-9 to TRBJ2-1; 11 bases align to TRBD2. The germline V gene has CDR1 SEHNR and CDR2 FQNEAQ (reference sequence). The CDR3 covers 14 residues. Trimming removed 3 bases from V and 15 bases from J; junction bases left unmatched: 10. CDR3 coding DNA: TGTGCCAGCAGCTTCCAAGGGACTAGCGGCGGGGTGTTCTTC. This sequence encodes CASSFQGTSGGVFF.

The rearrangement links TRBV6-6 to TRBJ2-1; D is uncertain. The CDR3 contains 11 residues. The V gene's germline CDR1 is MNHNY and CDR2 SVGAGI (reference sequence). Trimming left V 5 bases short and J 8 bases short, with 7 bases between. This chain's CDR3 is CASSNAYEQFF. In DNA, the CDR3 is TGTGCCAGCAGTAACGCCTATGAGCAGTTCTTC.

The rearrangement joins TRBV7-2 to TRBJ1-5, with 7 bases fitting TRBD1. The CDR3 covers 13 residues. V gave up 5 bases and J gave up 5 bases; unmatched junction bases: 3. CDR1 is SGHTA, CDR2 FQGNSA, per germline. The CDR3 nucleotides are TGTGCCAGCAGCGTCAGGGGGGATCAGCCCCAGCATTTT. It specifies CASSVRGDQPQHF.